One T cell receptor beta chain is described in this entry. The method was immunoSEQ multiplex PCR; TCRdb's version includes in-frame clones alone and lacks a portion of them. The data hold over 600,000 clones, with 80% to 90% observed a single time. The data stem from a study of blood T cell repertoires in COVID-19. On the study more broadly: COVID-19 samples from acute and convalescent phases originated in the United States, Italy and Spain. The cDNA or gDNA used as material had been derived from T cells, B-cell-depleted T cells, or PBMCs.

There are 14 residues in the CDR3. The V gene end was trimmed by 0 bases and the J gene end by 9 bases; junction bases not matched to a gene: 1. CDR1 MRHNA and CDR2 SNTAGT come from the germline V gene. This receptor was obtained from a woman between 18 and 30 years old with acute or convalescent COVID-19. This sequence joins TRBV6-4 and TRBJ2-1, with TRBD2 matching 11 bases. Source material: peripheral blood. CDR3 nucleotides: TGTGCCAGCAGTGACTCTAGCGGGGGGGCTGAGCAGTTCTTC. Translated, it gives CASSDSSGGAEQFF.